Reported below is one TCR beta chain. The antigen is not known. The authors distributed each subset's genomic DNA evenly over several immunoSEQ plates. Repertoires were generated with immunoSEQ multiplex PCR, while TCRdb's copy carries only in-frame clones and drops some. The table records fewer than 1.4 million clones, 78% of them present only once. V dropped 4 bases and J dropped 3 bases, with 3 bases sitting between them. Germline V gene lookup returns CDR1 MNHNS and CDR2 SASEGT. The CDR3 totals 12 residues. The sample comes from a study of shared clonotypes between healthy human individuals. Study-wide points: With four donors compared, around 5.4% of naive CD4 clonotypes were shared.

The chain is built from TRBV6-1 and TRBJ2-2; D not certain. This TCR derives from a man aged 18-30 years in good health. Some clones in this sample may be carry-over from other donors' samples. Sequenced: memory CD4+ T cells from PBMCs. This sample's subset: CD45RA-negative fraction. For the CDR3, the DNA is TGTGCCAGCAGTGGGGACACCGGGGAGCTGTTTTTT. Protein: CASSGDTGELFF.